One sample yielded the 26 T cell receptor beta chains listed below, sequenced in a study of T-cell memory formation after mild COVID-19. TCRdb itself ran the 5' RACE reads through MiXCR, one entry per CDR3 protein. The table shows roughly 450,000 distinct CDR3 sequences, with 15% to 20% occurring only once. Material: PBMCs or a T cell subset sorted from them (not recorded which). The receptors were sampled from an adult woman who had mild COVID-19 (a few samples of this study predate the infection). Cell type and time point are not known.

In this sample, this clonotype turned up a few times. This chain joins TRBV12-3 or TRBV12-4 and TRBJ2-3, with TRBD2 identical over 7 bases. The V and J ends lost 6 bases and 8 bases, in that order; junction bases with no gene match: 5. The CDR3 spans 12 residues. CDR3 DNA: TGTGCCAGCAGCCTAGGGAGGGGTACGCAGTATTTT. Translated, it gives CASSLGRGTQYF.

This clonotype has a handful of counts. In DNA form, the CDR3 reads TGTGCTAGTGGTCTCTTACGTGTACTAGGTAATGAGCAGTTCTTC. This sequence encodes CASGLLRVLGNEQFF. This rearrangement joins TRBV12-5 to TRBJ2-1, with a tentative D call TRBD2 (5 bases). Trimming cost V 5 bases and J 7 bases, with 18 bases left between them. Germline lookup yields CDR1 LGHNT and CDR2 FRNRAP. The CDR3 has 15 amino acids.

The V call is TRBV5-6, the J call TRBJ1-5; D call uncertain. The CDR3 is made up of 15 amino acids. Trimming removed 6 bases at V and 6 bases at J, with 19 bases between. Per germline, CDR1 SGHDT and CDR2 YYEEEE. CDR3 bases: TGTGCCAGCAACGTCGGACCACCCGGGGTTCAGCCCCAGCATTTT. It is translated as CASNVGPPGVQPQHF.

This clonotype was counted only a few times. The rearrangement uses TRBV7-2 and TRBJ2-1; D is uncertain. V lost 5 bases, J lost 7 bases, and 18 bases lay in between. Germline V gene sequence: CDR1 SGHTA, CDR2 FQGNSA. CDR3 length: 15 residues. CDR3 coding DNA: TGTGCCAGCAGCACAGTGGCCCGCGATGGGAATGAGCAGTTCTTC. It encodes CASSTVARDGNEQFF.

V gene TRBV6-1 combines with J gene TRBJ1-5; perhaps TRBD1 as D (5 bases). This CDR3 is 17 amino acids long. V shed 6 bases and J shed 3 bases, with 21 bases lying between them. CDR1 and CDR2 (germline): MNHNS, SASEGT. The CDR3 spells CASRGYYARGSNQPQHF. In DNA, the CDR3 is TGTGCCAGCAGGGGATACTATGCGAGGGGTTCCAATCAGCCCCAGCATTTT.

This clonotype came up a few times. The V and J genes are TRBV9 and TRBJ2-1; D is unclear. Between the trimmed V and J ends, which lost 0 bases and 6 bases, there was a span of 7 bases. This CDR3 spans 13 amino acids. CDR1 is SGDLS and CDR2 is YYNGEE in the germline V gene. CDR3 amino acids: CASSVATFNEQFF. Written as DNA, the CDR3 is TGTGCCAGCAGCGTAGCTACGTTCAATGAGCAGTTCTTC. Complete variable domain (other parts from reference TRBV9 and TRBJ2-1): DSGVTQTPKHLITATGQRVTLRCSPRSGDLSVYWYQQSLDQGLQFLIQYYNGEERAKGNILERFSAQQFPDLHSELNLSSLELGDSALYFCASSVATFNEQFFGPGTRLTVL.

In its sample, this clonotype was seen a few times. This chain joins TRBV27 and TRBJ2-7, with D possibly being TRBD1 (6 bases). V lost 5 bases, J lost 5 bases, and 10 bases lay in between. CDR1 is MNHEY, CDR2 SMNVEV, per germline (reference sequence). The CDR3 has 12 residues. For the CDR3, the DNA is TGTGCCAGCAGTGCCTGGACAGACGAGCAGTACTTC. Its protein product is CASSAWTDEQYF.

This clonotype was observed a handful of times. The chain uses TRBV4-2 and TRBJ2-7; a weak D match, TRBD1 (6 bases). The CDR3 covers 17 residues. V was cut by 0 bases and J by 0 bases, with 15 bases left in between. Germline values: CDR1 LGHNA, CDR2 YNFKEQ. CDR3 residues: CASSQDEGVGSSYEQYF. The CDR3 nucleotides are TGTGCCAGCAGCCAAGATGAGGGGGTAGGGAGCTCCTACGAGCAGTACTTC.

The V call is TRBV2, the J call TRBJ2-1; TRBD2 matches at 13 bases. CDR3 length: 16 residues. Germline V lookup: CDR1 SNHLY, CDR2 FYNNEI. V shed 4 bases, J shed 3 bases, and the junction held 3 bases outside the gene matches. The CDR3 reads CASSAGTSGIYNEQFF. CDR3 DNA: TGTGCCAGCAGTGCTGGGACTAGCGGGATCTACAATGAGCAGTTCTTC.

This chain joins TRBV2 and TRBJ2-1; 7 positions agree with TRBD2. This CDR3 region has 12 residues. V lost 6 bases and J lost 15; bases outside the gene matches: 11. The germline V gene has CDR1 SNHLY and CDR2 FYNNEI. CDR3 sequence reads: CASRSDGGTGFF. The CDR3 coding sequence is TGTGCCAGCAGATCGGACGGGGGGACGGGGTTCTTC.

Ten or more counts support this clonotype. This rearrangement joins TRBV5-1 to TRBJ2-7; 9 bases are a match to TRBD1. Per the germline V gene, CDR1 is SGHRS and CDR2 is YFSETQ. V trimming: 4 bases; J trimming: 5 bases; junction bases outside the gene matches: 10. CDR3 length: 15 amino acids. The CDR3 region is CASSHTQGALHEQYF. In nucleotides, the CDR3 is TGCGCCAGCAGCCACACACAGGGGGCGCTCCACGAGCAGTACTTC.

Note on this clonotype: The limits of the CDR3 on the DNA are not certain, so only TCRdb's listed CDR3 is given. V gene TRBV12-3 or TRBV12-4 combines with J gene TRBJ1-3; the table's D call, TRBD1, has no DNA check behind it. The CDR3 has 14 residues if both end residues are counted. The CDR3 sequence: CASSTWGKGNTTYF.

The chain uses TRBV7-9 and TRBJ2-4, with 7 nucleotides matching TRBD2. V lost 5 bases and J lost 8; bases outside the gene matches: 6. This CDR3 is 13 amino acids long. The V gene's germline CDR1 is SEHNR and CDR2 FQNEAQ (reference sequence). CDR3 nucleotides: TGTGCCAGCAGCCCTAAGGGGAGGGACATTCAGTACTTC. Its protein is CASSPKGRDIQYF. Supplemented by reference TRBV7-9 and TRBJ2-4, the full variable domain reads DTGVSQNPRHKITKRGQNVTFRCDPISEHNRLYWYRQTLGQGPEFLTYFQNEAQLEKSRLLSDRFSAERPKGSFSTLEIQRTEQGDSAMYLCASSPKGRDIQYFGAGTRLSVL.

The chain couples TRBV20-1 to TRBJ2-2; the D is unclear. CDR3 length equals 12 residues. Trimming shortened V by 5 bases and J by 3 bases, and 7 bases separated the two germline ends. Germline-derived CDR1 and CDR2 are DFQATT and SNEGSKA (reference sequence). The DNA for the CDR3 is TGCAGTGCTCGGACCTACACCGGGGAGCTGTTTTTT. It codes for CSARTYTGELFF.

This clonotype was counted only a few times. This chain joins TRBV4-1 and TRBJ2-3; 11 bases agree with TRBD2. The CDR3 is made up of 16 amino acids. J lost 6 bases, V lost 3 bases, and 8 bases had no gene match. The germline V gene encodes CDR1 MGHRA and CDR2 YSYEKL. The CDR3 bases are TGCGCCAGCAGCCACCCCGGGGCTAGCGGGAGGGATACGCAGTATTTT. It specifies CASSHPGASGRDTQYF.

As for this clonotype: One end of the junction does not line up with germline, which may come from a read error. V is TRBV10-3 and J is TRBJ2-5; D may be TRBD2 (5 bases). This CDR3 has 18 residues. The germline gives CDR1 ENHRY, CDR2 SYGVKD. The CDR3 region is CAISDPRGSGQSQETQYF. Written as DNA, the CDR3 is TGTGCAATCAGTGACCCTCGAGGGTCGGGCCAGAGCCAAGAGACCCAGTACTTC.

V and J are TRBV4-2 and TRBJ1-1; D not resolved. Trimming removed 1 base from V and 9 bases from J, with 9 bases in between. Germline V gives CDR1 LGHNA, CDR2 YNFKEQ. CDR3 length: 12 residues. The CDR3 DNA reads TGTGCCAGCAGCCAAGGAGCGAGGAAAGCTTTCTTT. This gives the protein CASSQGARKAFF.

This clonotype was seen more than once but under ten times. The gene calls are TRBV5-6 and TRBJ1-3; D may be TRBD1 (5 bases). The V end lost 4 bases, the J end lost 0 bases, and 14 bases lay between the germline ends. Germline V gene sequence: CDR1 SGHDT, CDR2 YYEEEE. The CDR3 totals 16 residues. The DNA for the CDR3 is TGTGCCAGCAGCCGCAGGGACGGGAGCTCTGGAAACACCATATATTTT. It yields the protein CASSRRDGSSGNTIYF.

The chain recombines TRBV5-1 with TRBJ2-7; 9 positions match TRBD2. Germline CDR1 reads SGHRS; CDR2 reads YFSETQ. This CDR3 contains 17 residues. With V trimmed by 3 bases and J by 7 bases, 17 bases remained unmatched. The CDR3 sequence: CASSSLSSGSRLGEQYF. The CDR3 nucleotides are TGCGCCAGCAGCTCCCTTAGTAGCGGGAGTAGGTTGGGAGAGCAGTACTTC.

This clonotype was observed a handful of times. V and J are TRBV9 and TRBJ2-1, with D uncertain. The length of the CDR3 is 13 residues. V was pared by 0 bases and J by 5 bases, with 6 bases between. Looked up from germline, CDR1 is SGDLS and CDR2 is YYNGEE. CDR3 residues: CASSVDSDNEQFF. The DNA of the CDR3 is TGTGCCAGCAGCGTAGACAGCGACAATGAGCAGTTCTTC.

The CDR3 coding sequence is TGTGCCAGCAGCCCGGGGACCCCGTCTGGGGCCAACGTCCTGACTTTC. The encoded protein is CASSPGTPSGANVLTF. The chain uses TRBV5-5 and TRBJ2-6; D may correspond to TRBD1 or TRBD2 (5 bases each). CDR1 and CDR2 from the germline V gene are SGHKS and YYEKEE (reference sequence). The length of the CDR3 is 16 residues. The germline V and J ends were trimmed by 4 bases and 1 base, with 12 bases remaining between them.

The CDR3 sequence is CASRHLGRTGELFF. CDR3 DNA sequence: TGTGCCAGCAGACATCTAGGGCGGACCGGGGAGCTGTTTTTT. The chain links TRBV12-3 or TRBV12-4 to TRBJ2-2; D gene uncertain. The CDR3 is 14 amino acids. Trimming removed 6 bases from V and 5 bases from J, with 13 bases in between.

This clonotype appeared a few times. V usage is TRBV24-1 and J usage is TRBJ2-7; 10 nucleotides align to TRBD2. The CDR3 is 15 amino acids. V gave up 4 bases and J gave up 2 bases; unmatched junction bases: 4. Germline V gene sequence: CDR1 KGHDR, CDR2 SFDVKD. This CDR3 reads CATSDPSGGTYEQYF. Here the CDR3 DNA reads TGTGCCACCAGTGACCCTAGCGGGGGAACCTACGAGCAGTACTTC.

This chain connects TRBV3-1 to TRBJ1-6; TRBD1 might be the D (6 bases). The germline V gene encodes CDR1 LGHDT and CDR2 YNNKEL (reference sequence). The germline V and J ends were trimmed by 3 bases and 7 bases, with 10 bases remaining between them. CDR3 length equals 14 residues. CDR3 protein: CASSQVQGNSPLHF. The CDR3, as DNA: TGTGCCAGCAGCCAGGTCCAGGGGAATTCACCCCTCCACTTT.

This clonotype was detected a few times. The chain uses TRBV12-3 or TRBV12-4 and TRBJ2-1, with a weak D call TRBD2 (6 bases). The length of the CDR3 is 15 residues. Between the trimmed V and J ends, which lost 6 bases and 2 bases, there was a span of 14 bases. For the CDR3, the DNA is TGTGCCAGCAGGCCCCTAGCGTTTGCCTACAATGAGCAGTTCTTC. This codes for CASRPLAFAYNEQFF.

The chain couples TRBV5-1 to TRBJ2-7; 7 bases are shared with TRBD2. The V segment lost 5 bases and the J segment 4 bases; nucleotides outside the gene matches: 6. The CDR3 loop spans 13 amino acids. From germline, CDR1 is SGHRS and CDR2 YFSETQ. The CDR3 loop is CASSQERDYEQYF. In DNA form, the CDR3 reads TGCGCCAGCAGTCAAGAGCGGGATTACGAGCAGTACTTC.